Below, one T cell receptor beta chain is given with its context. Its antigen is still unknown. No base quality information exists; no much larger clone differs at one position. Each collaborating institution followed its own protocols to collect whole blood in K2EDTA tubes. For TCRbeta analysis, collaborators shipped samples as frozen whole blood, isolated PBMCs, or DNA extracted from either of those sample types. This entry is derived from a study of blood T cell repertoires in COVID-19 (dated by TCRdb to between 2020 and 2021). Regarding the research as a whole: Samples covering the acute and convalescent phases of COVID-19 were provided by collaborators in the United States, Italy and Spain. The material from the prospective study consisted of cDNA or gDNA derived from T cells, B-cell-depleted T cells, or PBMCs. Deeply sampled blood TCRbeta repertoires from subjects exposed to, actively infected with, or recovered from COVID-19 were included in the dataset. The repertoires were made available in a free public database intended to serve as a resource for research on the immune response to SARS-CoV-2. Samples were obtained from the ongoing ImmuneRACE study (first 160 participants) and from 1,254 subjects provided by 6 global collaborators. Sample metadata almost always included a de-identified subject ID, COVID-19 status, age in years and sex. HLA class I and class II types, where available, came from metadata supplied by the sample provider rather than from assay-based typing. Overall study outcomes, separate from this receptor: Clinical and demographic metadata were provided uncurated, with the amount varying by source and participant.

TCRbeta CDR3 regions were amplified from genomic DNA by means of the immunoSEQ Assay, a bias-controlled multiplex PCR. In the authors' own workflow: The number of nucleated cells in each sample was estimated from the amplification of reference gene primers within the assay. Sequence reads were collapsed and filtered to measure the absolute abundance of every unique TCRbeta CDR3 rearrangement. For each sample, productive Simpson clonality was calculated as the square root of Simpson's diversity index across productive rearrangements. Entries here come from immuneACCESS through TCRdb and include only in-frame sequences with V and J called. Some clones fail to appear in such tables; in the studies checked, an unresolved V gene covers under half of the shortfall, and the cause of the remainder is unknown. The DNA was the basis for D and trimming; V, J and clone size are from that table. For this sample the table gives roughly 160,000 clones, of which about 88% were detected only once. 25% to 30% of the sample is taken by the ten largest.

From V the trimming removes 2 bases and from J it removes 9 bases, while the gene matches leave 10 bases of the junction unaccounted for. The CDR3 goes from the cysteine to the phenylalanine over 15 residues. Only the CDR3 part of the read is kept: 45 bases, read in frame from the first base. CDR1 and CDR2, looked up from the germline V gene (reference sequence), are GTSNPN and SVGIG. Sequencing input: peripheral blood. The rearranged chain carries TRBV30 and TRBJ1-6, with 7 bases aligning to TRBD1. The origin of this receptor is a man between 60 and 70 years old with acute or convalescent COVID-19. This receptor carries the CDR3 CAWSTPRGLISPLHF. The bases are TGTGCCTGGAGTACCCCGAGGGGGCTAATTTCACCCCTCCACTTT.